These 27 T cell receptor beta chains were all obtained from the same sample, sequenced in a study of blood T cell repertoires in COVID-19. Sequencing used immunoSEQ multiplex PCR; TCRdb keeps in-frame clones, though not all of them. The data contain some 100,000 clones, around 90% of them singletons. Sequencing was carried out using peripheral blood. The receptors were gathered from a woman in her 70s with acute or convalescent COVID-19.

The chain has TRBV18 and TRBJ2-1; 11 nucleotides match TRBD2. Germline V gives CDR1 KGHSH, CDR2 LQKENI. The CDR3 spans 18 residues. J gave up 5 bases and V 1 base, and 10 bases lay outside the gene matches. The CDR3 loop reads CASSPLRGLTSGDNEQFF. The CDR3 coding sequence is TGTGCCAGCTCACCACTGAGGGGGCTGACTAGCGGGGACAATGAGCAGTTCTTC. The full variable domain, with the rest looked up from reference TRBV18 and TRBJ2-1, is NAGVMQNPRHLVRRRGQEARLRCSPMKGHSHVYWYRQLPEEGLKFMVYLQKENIIDESGMPKERFSAEFPKEGPSILRIQQVVRGDSAAYFCASSPLRGLTSGDNEQFFGPGTRLTVL.

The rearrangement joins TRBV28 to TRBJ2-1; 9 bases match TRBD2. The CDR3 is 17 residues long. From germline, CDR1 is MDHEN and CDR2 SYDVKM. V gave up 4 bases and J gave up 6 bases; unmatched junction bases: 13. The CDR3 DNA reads TGTGCCAGCAGTTCCGGAGTGGGCGGGAGGGCCCTCAATGAGCAGTTCTTC. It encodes CASSSGVGGRALNEQFF.

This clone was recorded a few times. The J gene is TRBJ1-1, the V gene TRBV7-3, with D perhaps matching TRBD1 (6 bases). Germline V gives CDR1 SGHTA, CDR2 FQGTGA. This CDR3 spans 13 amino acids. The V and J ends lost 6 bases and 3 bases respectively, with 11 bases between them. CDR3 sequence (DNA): TGTGCCAGCAGTGGGGGCCTAGACACTGAAGCTTTCTTT. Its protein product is CASSGGLDTEAFF.

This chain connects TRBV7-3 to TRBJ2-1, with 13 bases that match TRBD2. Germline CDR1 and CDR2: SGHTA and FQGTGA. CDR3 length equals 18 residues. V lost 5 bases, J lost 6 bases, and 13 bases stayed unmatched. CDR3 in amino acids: CASSPWTGTSGDPNEQFF. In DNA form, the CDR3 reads TGTGCCAGCAGCCCATGGACAGGGACTAGCGGGGATCCCAATGAGCAGTTCTTC.

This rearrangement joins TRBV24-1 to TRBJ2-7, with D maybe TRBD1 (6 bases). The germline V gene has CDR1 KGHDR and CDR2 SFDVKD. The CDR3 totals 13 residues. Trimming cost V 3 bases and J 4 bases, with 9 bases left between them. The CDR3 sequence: CATSDRGGYEQYF. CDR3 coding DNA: TGTGCCACCAGTGATAGAGGGGGATACGAGCAGTACTTC.

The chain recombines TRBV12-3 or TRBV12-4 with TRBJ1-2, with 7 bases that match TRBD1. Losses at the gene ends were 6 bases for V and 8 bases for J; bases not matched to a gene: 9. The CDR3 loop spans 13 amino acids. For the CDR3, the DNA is TGTGCCAGCAGCCGCGGACAGGCGCGAGGCTACACCTTC. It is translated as CASSRGQARGYTF.

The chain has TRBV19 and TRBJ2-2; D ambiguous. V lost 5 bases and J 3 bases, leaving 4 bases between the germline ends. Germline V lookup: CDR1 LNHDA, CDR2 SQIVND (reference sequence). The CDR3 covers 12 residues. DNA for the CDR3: TGTGCCAGTAGTCTTGACACCGGGGAGCTGTTTTTT. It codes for CASSLDTGELFF.

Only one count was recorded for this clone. Here the CDR3 reads CASSSGTRSTDTQYF. In DNA, the CDR3 is TGTGCCAGCAGTTCCGGGACTAGGAGCACAGATACGCAGTATTTT. The rearrangement joins TRBV2 to TRBJ2-3, with 8 bases lining up with TRBD2. Germline V gene lookup returns CDR1 SNHLY and CDR2 FYNNEI. V lost 5 bases to trimming and J lost 0 bases; unmatched junction nucleotides: 4. This CDR3 is built from 15 residues.

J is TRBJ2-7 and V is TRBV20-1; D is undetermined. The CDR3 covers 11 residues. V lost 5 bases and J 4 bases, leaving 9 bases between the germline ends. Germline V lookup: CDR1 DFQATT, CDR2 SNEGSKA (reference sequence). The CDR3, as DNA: TGCAGTGCTTACAGTATTTACGAGCAGTACTTC. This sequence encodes CSAYSIYEQYF.

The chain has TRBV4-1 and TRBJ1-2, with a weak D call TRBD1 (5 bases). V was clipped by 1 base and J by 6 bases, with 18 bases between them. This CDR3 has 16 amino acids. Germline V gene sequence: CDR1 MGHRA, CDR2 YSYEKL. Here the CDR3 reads CASSQVVTQDGDGYTF. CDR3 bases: TGCGCCAGCAGCCAAGTTGTCACACAGGATGGGGATGGCTACACCTTC.

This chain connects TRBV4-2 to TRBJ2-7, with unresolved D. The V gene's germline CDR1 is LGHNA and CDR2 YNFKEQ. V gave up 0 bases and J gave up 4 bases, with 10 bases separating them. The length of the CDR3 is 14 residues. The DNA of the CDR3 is TGTGCCAGCAGCCAAGAAGTAAATACTTACGAGCAGTACTTC. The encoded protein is CASSQEVNTYEQYF.

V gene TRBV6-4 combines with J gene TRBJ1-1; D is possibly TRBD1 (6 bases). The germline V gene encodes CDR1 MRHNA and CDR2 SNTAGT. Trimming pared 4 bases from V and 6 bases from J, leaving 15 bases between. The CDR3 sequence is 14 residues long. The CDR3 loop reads CASSGGNQGSEAFF. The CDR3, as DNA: TGTGCCAGCAGTGGGGGGAACCAGGGGTCTGAAGCTTTCTTT.

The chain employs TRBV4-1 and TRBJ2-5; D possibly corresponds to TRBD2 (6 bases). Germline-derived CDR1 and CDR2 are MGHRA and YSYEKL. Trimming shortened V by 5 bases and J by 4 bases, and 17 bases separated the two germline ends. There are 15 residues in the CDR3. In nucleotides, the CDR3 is TGCGCCAGCAGCGACCTGACGCGGGGTCGAGAGACCCAGTACTTC. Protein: CASSDLTRGRETQYF.

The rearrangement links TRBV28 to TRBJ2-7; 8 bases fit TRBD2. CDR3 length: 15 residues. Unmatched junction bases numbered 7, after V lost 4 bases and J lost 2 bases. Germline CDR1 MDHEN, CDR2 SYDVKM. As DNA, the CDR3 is TGTGCCAGCAGTTCCCCGGGACTAGAAGCCTACGAGCAGTACTTC. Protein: CASSSPGLEAYEQYF. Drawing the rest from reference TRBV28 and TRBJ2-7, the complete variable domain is DVKVTQSSRYLVKRTGEKVFLECVQDMDHENMFWYRQDPGLGLRLIYFSYDVKMKEKGDIPEGYSVSREKKERFSLILESASTNQTSMYLCASSSPGLEAYEQYFGPGTRLTVT.

DNA for the CDR3: TGTGCCAGCAGCTCGAATCGAGGGACCGGGGAGCTGTTTTTT. Protein product: CASSSNRGTGELFF. This chain uses TRBV5-6 with TRBJ2-2, with a weak D call TRBD2 (5 bases). Per germline, CDR1 SGHDT and CDR2 YYEEEE. The CDR3 covers 14 residues. The ends were cut back, 3 bases at V and 5 bases at J, with 11 bases in the middle.

The CDR3 loop is CASSKDRGWTEAFF. The DNA of the CDR3 is TGTGCCAGCAGCAAAGATCGGGGGTGGACTGAAGCTTTCTTT. V and J are TRBV11-1 and TRBJ1-1; possibly TRBD1 for D (5 bases). V was clipped by 5 bases and J by 5 bases, with 15 bases between them. The CDR3 spans 14 residues. CDR1 is SGHAT, CDR2 FQDESV, per germline (reference sequence).

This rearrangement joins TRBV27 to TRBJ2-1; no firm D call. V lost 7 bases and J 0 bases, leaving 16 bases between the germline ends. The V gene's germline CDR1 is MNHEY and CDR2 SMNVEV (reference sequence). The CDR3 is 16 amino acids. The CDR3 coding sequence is TGTGCCAGCAACATGGGCCTACCAAGCTCCTACAATGAGCAGTTCTTC. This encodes CASNMGLPSSYNEQFF.

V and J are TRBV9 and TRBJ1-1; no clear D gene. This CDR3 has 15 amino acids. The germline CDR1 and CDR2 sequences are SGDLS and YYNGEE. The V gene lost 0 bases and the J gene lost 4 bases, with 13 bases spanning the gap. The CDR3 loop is CASSVADRGFTEAFF. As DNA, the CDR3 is TGTGCCAGCAGCGTAGCTGACCGCGGATTCACTGAAGCTTTCTTT. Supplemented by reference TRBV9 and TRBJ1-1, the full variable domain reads DSGVTQTPKHLITATGQRVTLRCSPRSGDLSVYWYQQSLDQGLQFLIQYYNGEERAKGNILERFSAQQFPDLHSELNLSSLELGDSALYFCASSVADRGFTEAFFGQGTRLTVV.

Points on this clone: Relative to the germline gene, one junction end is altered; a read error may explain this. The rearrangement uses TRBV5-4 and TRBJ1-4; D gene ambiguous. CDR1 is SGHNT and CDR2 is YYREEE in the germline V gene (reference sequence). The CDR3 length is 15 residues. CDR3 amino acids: CASGFAGMTEAKLFF. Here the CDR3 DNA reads TGTGCCAGCGGCTTTGCCGGTATGACCGAGGCGAAACTGTTTTTT.

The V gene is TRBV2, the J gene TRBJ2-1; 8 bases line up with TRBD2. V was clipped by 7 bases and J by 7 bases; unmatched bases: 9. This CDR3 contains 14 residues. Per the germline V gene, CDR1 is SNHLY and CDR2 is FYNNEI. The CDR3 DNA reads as TGTGCCAGCAAGCTAGCGGGCCTAGGGAATGAGCAGTTCTTC. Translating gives CASKLAGLGNEQFF. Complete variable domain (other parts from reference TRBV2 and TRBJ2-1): EPEVTQTPSHQVTQMGQEVILRCVPISNHLYFYWYRQILGQKVEFLVSFYNNEISEKSEIFDDQFSVERPDGSNFTLKIRSTKLEDSAMYFCASKLAGLGNEQFFGPGTRLTVL.

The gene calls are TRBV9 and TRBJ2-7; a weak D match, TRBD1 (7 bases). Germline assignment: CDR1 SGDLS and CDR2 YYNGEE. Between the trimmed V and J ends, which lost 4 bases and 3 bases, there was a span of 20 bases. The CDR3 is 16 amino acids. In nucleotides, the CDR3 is TGTGCCAGCAGCCCCCGATTACAGGGGACTCGCTACGAGCAGTACTTC. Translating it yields CASSPRLQGTRYEQYF.

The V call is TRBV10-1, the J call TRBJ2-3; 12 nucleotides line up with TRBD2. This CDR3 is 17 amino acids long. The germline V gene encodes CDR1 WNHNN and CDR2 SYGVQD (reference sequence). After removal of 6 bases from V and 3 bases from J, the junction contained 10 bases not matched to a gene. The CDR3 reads CASSPRLAGAGTDTQYF. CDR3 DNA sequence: TGCGCCAGCAGCCCCCGACTAGCGGGAGCAGGAACAGATACGCAGTATTTT.

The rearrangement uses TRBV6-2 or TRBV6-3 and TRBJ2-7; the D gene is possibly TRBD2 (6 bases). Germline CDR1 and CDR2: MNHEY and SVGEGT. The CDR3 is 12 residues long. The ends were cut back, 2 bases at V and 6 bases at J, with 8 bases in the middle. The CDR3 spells CASSYGGVEQYF. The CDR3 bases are TGTGCCAGCAGTTACGGCGGGGTCGAGCAGTACTTC.

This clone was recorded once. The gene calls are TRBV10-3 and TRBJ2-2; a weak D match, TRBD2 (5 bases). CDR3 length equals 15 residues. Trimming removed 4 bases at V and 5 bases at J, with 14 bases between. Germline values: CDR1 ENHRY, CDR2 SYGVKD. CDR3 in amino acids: CAISGRQEDTGELFF. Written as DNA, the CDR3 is TGTGCCATCAGTGGACGGCAGGAGGATACCGGGGAGCTGTTTTTT.

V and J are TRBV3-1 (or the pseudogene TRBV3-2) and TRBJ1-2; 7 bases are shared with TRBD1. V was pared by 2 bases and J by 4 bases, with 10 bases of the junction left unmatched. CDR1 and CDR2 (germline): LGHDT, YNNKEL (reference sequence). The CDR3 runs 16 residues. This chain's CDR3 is CASSQPGQLPFYGYTF. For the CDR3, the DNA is TGTGCCAGCAGCCAACCGGGACAGCTCCCCTTCTATGGCTACACCTTC.

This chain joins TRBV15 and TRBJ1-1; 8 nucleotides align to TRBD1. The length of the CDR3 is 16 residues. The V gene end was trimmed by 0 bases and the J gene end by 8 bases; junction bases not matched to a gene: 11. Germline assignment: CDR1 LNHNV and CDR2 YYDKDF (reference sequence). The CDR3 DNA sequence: TGTGCCACCAGCAGAGATGGGGCCCAGACAGGGGACGAAGCTTTCTTT. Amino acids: CATSRDGAQTGDEAFF.

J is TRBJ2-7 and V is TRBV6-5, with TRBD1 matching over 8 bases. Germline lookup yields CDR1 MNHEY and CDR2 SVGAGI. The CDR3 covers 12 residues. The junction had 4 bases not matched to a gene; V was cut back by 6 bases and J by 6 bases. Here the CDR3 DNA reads TGTGCCAGCAGAAGACAGGGGTCCGAGCAGTACTTC. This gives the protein CASRRQGSEQYF.